This record concerns one T cell receptor beta chain sequence. Its cognate antigen has yet to be identified. Nothing much larger sits one base from this clone, and base qualities are not available. The germline V gene sets CDR1 to LGHNT and CDR2 to FRNRAP. Reading from cysteine to phenylalanine, the CDR3 counts 13 amino acids. This entry keeps only the CDR3 DNA: 39 bases, framed from base 1. At the junction V is shortened by 7 bases and J by 6 bases, with 13 bases in between. These data originate in a study of T cell responses to AZD1222 COVID-19 vaccine (dated by TCRdb to the early 2020s). Concerning the study at large: AZD1222 recipients whose second dose came at about 4 weeks and those whose second dose came at about 12 weeks were combined into one group, since spike-specific TCR depth and breadth did not differ between the two schedules. A total of 230 to 250 trial participants underwent TCR sequencing, of whom some 210 received two doses of AZD1222 and around 26 received two doses of the MenACWY control vaccine. Enrollment into the trials was organized by age into subgroups of 18-55, 56-69 and 70-plus years, and those subgroups contained about 150, 27 and 61 TCR-sequenced participants, respectively. General study outcomes and caveats: In the small 56-69-year group, the increase in depth fell short of significance, most likely because of low power. After two AZD1222 doses, spike-specific TCR breadth and depth were significantly higher than at day 0 and than in MenACWY recipients. Conclusions about previously exposed vaccinees are limited because only six or seven AZD1222 recipients were SARS-CoV-2 seropositive at baseline. Because no samples from the day 14 peak response were available, repertoires could be characterized only after the peak T cell response. Nearly half of unique spike-specific TCRs reportedly recognized epitopes outside regions mutated in the B.1.351 and B.1.1.7 variants. The whole spike protein was spanned by vaccine-associated CD4 TCRs, and dominant responses were seen in regions 160-218 and 743-854. Most participants were white British and females outnumbered males, and the authors suggested that clonal diversity may have been underestimated.

Interpreted using the paper, the time point label stands for: baseline before first vaccination. Samples from vaccinated people were obtained from the UK trials COV001 and COV002, which included a single-blind randomized controlled phase 2/3 trial of AZD1222 (ChAdOx1 nCoV-19) in healthy adults. For TCRbeta chain sequencing, PBMC samples were collected from trial participants at day 0 and at day 28 after the second dose. The CDR3 regions of human TCRbeta chains were analyzed by immunosequencing. In the authors' own workflow: TCRs in the repertoires were compared against a reference library of SARS-CoV-2-specific TCRs that had been generated with the MIRA antigen-specificity platform. Breadth was defined as the fraction of unique TCRs that were SARS-CoV-2-associated. Depth was defined as the fraction of total T cells that were SARS-CoV-2-associated. Each spike-specific TCR was assigned to its reactive spike region and to a CD4 or CD8 class using the MIRA data. Log10-transformed breadth and depth values were compared by one-way ANOVA with Sidak's multiple comparisons tests. TCRdb obtained this table from immuneACCESS and retained in-frame rearrangements with V and J assigned. These tables miss some clones; where compared with another copy, unresolved V genes account for less than half of the shortfall, and the remainder is unexplained. V and J calls and clone size follow that table, whereas D and trimming were derived from the DNA. Present in this sample are 100,000 to 150,000 clones, 90% to 95% of which were seen just once. Approximately 1.6% of the sample lies in the top ten.

The sequencing here drew on peripheral blood, taken on day 0 of AZD1222 vaccination. The clonotype was recovered from an adult in good health. The chain is encoded by TRBV12-5 joined to TRBJ1-5; TRBD1 is a possible D gene, resting on 6 matching bases. The CDR3 reads CASAMGGLQPQHF. The DNA sequence follows: TGTGCTAGTGCCATGGGGGGGCTTCAGCCCCAGCATTTT.